This note documents a single TCR beta chain sequence. CD45RO-negative, CCR7-positively selected cells formed the naive CD8 fraction, excluding terminally differentiated effector memory CD45RA+ cells. Those who donated, Caucasian adults without exception, all lived in Nashville, Tennessee. The data originate from a study of shared clonotypes between healthy human individuals. V lost 5 bases, J lost 4 bases, and 18 bases lay in between. The CDR3 is 15 residues long. Germline CDR1 MNHEY, CDR2 SVGAGI. Sequencing used immunoSEQ multiplex PCR; TCRdb keeps in-frame clones, though not all of them. The repertoire holds about 580,000 clones, roughly 98% seen once, with 0.3% in the top ten.

The sample consisted of naive CD8+ T cells sorted from blood. The clonotype originates from a man aged 25 to 40 in good health. The chain combines TRBV6-5 with TRBJ2-7, with D perhaps matching TRBD2 (5 bases). The CDR3 coding sequence is TGTGCCAGCAGTAATCAGGCAGGAGGCTTGTACGAGCAGTACTTC. Protein sequence: CASSNQAGGLYEQYF.